This TCR beta chain originates from a study of blood T cell repertoires in COVID-19. CDR1 and CDR2 (germline): SSHAT, FNYEAQ (reference sequence). The CDR3 has 13 residues. Clones were read by immunoSEQ multiplex PCR, and TCRdb kept only the in-frame ones, dropping some. The sample includes over 300,000 clones, 70% to 90% of them seen just once. Turning to this clone: One end of the junction is discordant with germline, which a read error may explain.

The study recruited people aged about 18 to 89 years across approximately 24 US areas. Participant-given clinical history determined each cohort assignment. Cohort 3 donors were reported recovered after two negative PCRs, clearance, or symptom resolution. The source is a woman in her 30s who had recovered from COVID-19. The sequencing input was PBMCs or T cells enriched from blood (not recorded which). The V gene is TRBV7-7, the J gene TRBJ2-7; possibly TRBD1 for D (6 bases). The CDR3 DNA reads TGTGCTAGCAGCTTAGCTCCAGGGGTGGAGCAGTACTTC. Translation: CASSLAPGVEQYF.